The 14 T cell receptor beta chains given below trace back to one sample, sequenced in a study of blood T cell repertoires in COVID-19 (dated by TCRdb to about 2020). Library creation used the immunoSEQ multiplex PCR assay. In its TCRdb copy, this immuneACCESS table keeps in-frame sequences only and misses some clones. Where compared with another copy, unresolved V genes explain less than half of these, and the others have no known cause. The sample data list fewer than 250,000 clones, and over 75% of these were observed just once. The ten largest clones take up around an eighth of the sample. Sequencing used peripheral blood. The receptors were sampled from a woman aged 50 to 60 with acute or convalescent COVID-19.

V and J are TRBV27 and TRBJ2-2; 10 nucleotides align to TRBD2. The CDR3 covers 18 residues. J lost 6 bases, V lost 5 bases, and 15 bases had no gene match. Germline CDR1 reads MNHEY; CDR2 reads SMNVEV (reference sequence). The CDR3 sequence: CASSPLRIAGGHAGELFF. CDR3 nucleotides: TGTGCCAGCAGTCCCCTAAGAATAGCGGGAGGCCACGCCGGGGAGCTGTTTTTT.

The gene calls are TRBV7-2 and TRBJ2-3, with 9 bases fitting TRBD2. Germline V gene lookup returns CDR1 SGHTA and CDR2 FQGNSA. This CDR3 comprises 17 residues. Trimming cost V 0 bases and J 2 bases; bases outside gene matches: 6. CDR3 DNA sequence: TGTGCCAGCAGCTTAGCGGGTCTAGCGGGGACCACAGATACGCAGTATTTT. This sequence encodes CASSLAGLAGTTDTQYF.

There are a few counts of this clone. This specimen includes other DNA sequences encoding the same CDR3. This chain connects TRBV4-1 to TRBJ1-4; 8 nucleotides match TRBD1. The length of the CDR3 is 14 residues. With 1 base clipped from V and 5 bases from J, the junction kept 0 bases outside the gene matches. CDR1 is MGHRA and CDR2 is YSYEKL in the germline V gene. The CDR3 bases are TGCGCCAGCAGCCAAGGGACAGGGAATGAAAAACTGTTTTTT. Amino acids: CASSQGTGNEKLFF.

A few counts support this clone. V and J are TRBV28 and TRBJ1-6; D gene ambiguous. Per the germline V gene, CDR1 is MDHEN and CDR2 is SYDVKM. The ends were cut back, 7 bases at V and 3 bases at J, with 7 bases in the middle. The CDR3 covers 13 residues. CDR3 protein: CASTTNYNSPLHF. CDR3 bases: TGTGCCAGCACTACCAACTATAATTCACCCCTCCACTTT.

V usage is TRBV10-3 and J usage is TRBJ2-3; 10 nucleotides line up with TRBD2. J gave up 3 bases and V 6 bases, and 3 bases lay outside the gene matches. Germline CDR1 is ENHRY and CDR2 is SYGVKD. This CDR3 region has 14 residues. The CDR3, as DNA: TGTGCCATCAGATCTAGCGGGGGAACAGATACGCAGTATTTT. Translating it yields CAIRSSGGTDTQYF.

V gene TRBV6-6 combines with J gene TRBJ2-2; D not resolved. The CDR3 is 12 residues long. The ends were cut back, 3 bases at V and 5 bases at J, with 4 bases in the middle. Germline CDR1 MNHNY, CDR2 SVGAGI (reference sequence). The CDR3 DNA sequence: TGTGCCAGCAGTTATCGGACCGGGGAGCTGTTTTTT. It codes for CASSYRTGELFF.

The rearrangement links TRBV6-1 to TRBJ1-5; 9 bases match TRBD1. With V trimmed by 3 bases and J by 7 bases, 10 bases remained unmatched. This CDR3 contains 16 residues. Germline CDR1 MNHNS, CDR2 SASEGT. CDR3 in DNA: TGTGCCAGCAGTGAGGGGGACAGGGTAATTAGGCAGCCCCAGCATTTT. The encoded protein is CASSEGDRVIRQPQHF.

This CDR3 is CASSPPLNTEAFF. The CDR3 DNA reads as TGTGCCAGCAGCCCTCCTTTGAACACTGAAGCTTTCTTT. The genes are TRBV7-8 and TRBJ1-1; D is unresolved. V lost 5 bases, J lost 0 bases, and 7 bases lay in between. Germline loops: CDR1 SGHVS, CDR2 FQNEAQ. The CDR3 consists of 13 residues.

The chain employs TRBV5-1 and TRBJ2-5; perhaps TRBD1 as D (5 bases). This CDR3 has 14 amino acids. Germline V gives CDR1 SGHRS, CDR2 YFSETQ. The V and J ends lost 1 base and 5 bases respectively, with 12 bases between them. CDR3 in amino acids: CASSLIQGGETQYF. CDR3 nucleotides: TGCGCCAGCAGCTTGATTCAGGGTGGCGAGACCCAGTACTTC.

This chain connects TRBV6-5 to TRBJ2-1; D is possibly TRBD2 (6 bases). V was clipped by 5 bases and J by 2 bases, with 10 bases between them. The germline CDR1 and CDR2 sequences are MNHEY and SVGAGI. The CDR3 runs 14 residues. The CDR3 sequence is CASSLAKTYNEQFF. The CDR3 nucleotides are TGTGCCAGCAGTCTAGCGAAAACCTACAATGAGCAGTTCTTC.

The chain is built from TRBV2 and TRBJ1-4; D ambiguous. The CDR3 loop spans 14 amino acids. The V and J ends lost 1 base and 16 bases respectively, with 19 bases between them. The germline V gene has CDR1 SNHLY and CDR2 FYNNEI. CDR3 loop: CASSEGPQSALRFF. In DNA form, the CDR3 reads TGTGCCAGCAGTGAAGGACCCCAATCGGCACTAAGGTTTTTT.

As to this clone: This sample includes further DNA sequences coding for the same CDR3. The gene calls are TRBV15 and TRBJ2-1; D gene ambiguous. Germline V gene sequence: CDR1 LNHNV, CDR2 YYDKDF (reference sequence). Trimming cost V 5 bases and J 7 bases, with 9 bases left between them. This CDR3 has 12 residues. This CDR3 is CATSPRGNEQFF. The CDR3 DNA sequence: TGTGCCACCAGCCCCCGAGGTAATGAGCAGTTCTTC.

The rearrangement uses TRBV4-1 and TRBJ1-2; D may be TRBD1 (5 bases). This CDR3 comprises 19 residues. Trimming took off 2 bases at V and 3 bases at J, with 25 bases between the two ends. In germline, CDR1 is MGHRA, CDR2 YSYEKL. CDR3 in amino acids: CASSQLETGTPLLDYGYTF. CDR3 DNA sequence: TGCGCCAGCAGCCAACTCGAAACCGGGACTCCCTTACTGGACTATGGCTACACCTTC.

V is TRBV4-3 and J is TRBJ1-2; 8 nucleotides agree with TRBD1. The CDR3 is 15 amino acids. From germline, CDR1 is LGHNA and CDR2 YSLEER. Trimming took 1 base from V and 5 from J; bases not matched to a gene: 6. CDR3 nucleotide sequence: TGCGCCAGCAGCCAAGGGACAGGGCCGCAATATGGCTACACCTTC. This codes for CASSQGTGPQYGYTF.